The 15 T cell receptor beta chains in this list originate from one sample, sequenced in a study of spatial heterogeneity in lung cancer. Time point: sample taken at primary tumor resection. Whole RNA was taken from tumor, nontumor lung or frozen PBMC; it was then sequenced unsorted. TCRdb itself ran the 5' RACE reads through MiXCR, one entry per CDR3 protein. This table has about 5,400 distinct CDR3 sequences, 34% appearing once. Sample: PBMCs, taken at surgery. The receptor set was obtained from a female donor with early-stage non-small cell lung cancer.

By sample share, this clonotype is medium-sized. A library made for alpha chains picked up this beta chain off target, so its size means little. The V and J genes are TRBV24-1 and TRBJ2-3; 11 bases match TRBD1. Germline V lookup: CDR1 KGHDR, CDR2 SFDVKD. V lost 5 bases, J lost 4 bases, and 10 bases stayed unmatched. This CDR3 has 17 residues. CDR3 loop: CATSALPGQGEPDTQYF. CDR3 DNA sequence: TGTGCCACCAGTGCTCTGCCGGGACAGGGGGAGCCAGATACGCAGTATTTT.

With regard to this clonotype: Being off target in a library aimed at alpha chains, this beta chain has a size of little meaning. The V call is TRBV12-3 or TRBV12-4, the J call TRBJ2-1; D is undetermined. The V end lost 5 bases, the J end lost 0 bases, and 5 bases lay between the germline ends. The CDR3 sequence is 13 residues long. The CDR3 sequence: CASSGSSYNEQFF. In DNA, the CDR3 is TGTGCCAGCAGTGGAAGCTCCTACAATGAGCAGTTCTTC.

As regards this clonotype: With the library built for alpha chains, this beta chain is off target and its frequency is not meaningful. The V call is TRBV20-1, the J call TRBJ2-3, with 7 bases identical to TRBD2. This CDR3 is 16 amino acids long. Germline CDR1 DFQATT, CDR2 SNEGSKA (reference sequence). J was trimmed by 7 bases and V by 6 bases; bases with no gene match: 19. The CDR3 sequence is CSAKLGGTHLLNTQYF. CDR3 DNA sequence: TGCAGTGCCAAGCTCGGGGGGACTCACCTTCTGAATACGCAGTATTTT.

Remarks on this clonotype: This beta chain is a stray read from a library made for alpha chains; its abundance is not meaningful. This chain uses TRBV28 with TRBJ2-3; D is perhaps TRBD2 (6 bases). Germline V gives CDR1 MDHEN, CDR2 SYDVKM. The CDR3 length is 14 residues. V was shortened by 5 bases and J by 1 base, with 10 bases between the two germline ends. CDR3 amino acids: CASSPRRGTDTQYF. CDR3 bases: TGTGCCAGCAGTCCCCGGAGGGGCACAGATACGCAGTATTTT.

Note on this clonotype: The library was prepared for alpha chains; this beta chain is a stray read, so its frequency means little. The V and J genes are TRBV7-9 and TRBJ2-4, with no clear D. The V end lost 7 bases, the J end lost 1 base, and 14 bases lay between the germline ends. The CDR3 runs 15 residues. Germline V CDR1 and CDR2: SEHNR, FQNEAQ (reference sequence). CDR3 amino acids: CASTLGSYAKNIQYF. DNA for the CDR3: TGTGCCAGCACCTTGGGGTCGTACGCCAAAAACATTCAGTACTTC.

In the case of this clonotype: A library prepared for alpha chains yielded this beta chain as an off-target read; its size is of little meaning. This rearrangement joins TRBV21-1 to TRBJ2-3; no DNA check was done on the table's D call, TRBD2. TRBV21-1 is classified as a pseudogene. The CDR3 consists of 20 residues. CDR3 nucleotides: TGTGCCAGCACATCCTCGATGACGCCTACGGGACTTTTTCTCGTAGATACGCAGTATTTT. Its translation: CASTSSMTPTGLFLVDTQYF.

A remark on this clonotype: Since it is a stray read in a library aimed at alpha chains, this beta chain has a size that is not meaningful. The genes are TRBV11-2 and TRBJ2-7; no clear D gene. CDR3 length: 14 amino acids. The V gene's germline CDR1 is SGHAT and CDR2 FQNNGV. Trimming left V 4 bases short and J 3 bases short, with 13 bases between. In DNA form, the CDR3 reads TGTGCCAGCAGCTCCATGGTACGACACTACGAGCAGTACTTC. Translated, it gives CASSSMVRHYEQYF.

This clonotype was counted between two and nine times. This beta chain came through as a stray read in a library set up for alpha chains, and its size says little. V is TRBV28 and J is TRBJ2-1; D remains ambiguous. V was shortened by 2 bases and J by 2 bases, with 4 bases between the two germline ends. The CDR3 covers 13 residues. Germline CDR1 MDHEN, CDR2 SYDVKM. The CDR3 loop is CASSLAPYNEQFF. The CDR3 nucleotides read TGTGCCAGCAGTTTAGCTCCCTACAATGAGCAGTTCTTC.

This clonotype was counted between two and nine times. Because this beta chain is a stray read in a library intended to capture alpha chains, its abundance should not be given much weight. Here the CDR3 DNA reads TGTGCCAGCAGCTCTAGGACTAGCGGGGGTCGCGATACGCAGTATTTT. This sequence encodes CASSSRTSGGRDTQYF. The chain is built from TRBV11-3 and TRBJ2-3; 13 positions agree with TRBD2. CDR1 and CDR2 (germline): SGHNT, YENEEA. The ends lost 4 bases at V and 6 bases at J; junction bases unmatched: 7. CDR3 size: 16 residues.

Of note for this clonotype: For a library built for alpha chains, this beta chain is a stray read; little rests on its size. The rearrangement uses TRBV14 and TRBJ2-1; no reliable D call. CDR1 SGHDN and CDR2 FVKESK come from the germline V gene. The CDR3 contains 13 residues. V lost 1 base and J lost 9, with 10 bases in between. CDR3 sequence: CASSQVRYGEQFF. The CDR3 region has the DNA TGTGCCAGCAGCCAAGTCCGATATGGTGAGCAGTTCTTC.

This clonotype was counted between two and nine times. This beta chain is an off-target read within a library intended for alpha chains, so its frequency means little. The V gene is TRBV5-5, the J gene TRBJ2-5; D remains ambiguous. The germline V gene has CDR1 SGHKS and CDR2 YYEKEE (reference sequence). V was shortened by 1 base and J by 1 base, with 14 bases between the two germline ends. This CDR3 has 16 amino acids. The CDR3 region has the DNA TGTGCCAGCAGCTTGAGAACCCGGGCCAGCCAAGAGACCCAGTACTTC. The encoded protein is CASSLRTRASQETQYF.

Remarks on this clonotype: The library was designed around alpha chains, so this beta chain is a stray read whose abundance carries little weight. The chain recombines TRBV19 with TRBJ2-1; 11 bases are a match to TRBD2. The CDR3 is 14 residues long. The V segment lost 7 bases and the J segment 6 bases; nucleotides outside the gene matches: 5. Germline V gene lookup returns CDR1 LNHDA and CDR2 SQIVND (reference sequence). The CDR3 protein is CASTIAGGPNEQFF. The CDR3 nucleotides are TGTGCCAGTACCATAGCGGGGGGGCCCAATGAGCAGTTCTTC.

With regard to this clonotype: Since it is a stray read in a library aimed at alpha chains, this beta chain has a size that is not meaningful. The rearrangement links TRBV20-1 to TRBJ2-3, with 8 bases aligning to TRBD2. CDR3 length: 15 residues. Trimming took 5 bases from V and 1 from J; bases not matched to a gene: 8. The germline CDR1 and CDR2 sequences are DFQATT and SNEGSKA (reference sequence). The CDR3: CSADHSRGGTDTQYF. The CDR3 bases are TGCAGTGCTGATCACTCGCGGGGGGGCACAGATACGCAGTATTTT.

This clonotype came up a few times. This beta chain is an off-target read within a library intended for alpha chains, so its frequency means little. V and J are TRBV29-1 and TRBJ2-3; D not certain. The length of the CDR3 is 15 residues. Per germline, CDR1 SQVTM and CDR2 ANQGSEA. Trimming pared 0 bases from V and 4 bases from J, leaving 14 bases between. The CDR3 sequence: CSVEDLKRSPDTQYF. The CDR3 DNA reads TGCAGCGTTGAAGATCTGAAGAGAAGCCCAGATACGCAGTATTTT.

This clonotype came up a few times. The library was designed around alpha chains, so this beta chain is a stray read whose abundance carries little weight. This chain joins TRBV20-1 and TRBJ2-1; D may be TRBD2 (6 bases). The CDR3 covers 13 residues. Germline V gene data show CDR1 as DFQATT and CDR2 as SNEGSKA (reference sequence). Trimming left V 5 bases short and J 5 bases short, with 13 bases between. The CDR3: CSAVRWRDNEQFF. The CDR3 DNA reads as TGCAGTGCTGTACGATGGAGGGACAATGAGCAGTTCTTC.